This passage covers 26 T cell receptor beta chains from one sample sequenced in a study of shared clonotypes between healthy human individuals. Clones were sequenced by immunoSEQ multiplex PCR, and TCRdb holds only the in-frame ones, with some missing. The table has about 2.4 million clones, 80% to 95% seen once. The sequenced sample consisted of naive CD4+ T cells from PBMCs. This sample's subset: CD45RA+ positively selected. These receptors all stem from a man younger than 35 in good health. Some clones in this sample may be carry-over from other donors' samples.

The chain carries TRBV7-6 and TRBJ2-7; D is undetermined. The CDR3 is 11 amino acids. Germline assignment: CDR1 SGHVS and CDR2 FNYEAQ. With 1 base removed from V and 6 bases from J, the gap between germline ends came to 4 bases. CDR3 in DNA: TGTGCCAGCAGCTTAGGTCCCGAGCAGTACTTC. It encodes CASSLGPEQYF.

The chain combines TRBV9 with TRBJ1-5; tentatively, D is TRBD1 (6 bases). CDR1 SGDLS and CDR2 YYNGEE come from the germline V gene. CDR3 length: 14 amino acids. V dropped 4 bases and J dropped 7 bases, with 15 bases sitting between them. The DNA for the CDR3 is TGTGCCAGCAGCCCAGGGGCGGGTGGGCAGCCCCAGCATTTT. Its translation is CASSPGAGGQPQHF. The whole variable domain, filled in from reference TRBV9 and TRBJ1-5, reads DSGVTQTPKHLITATGQRVTLRCSPRSGDLSVYWYQQSLDQGLQFLIQYYNGEERAKGNILERFSAQQFPDLHSELNLSSLELGDSALYFCASSPGAGGQPQHFGDGTRLSIL.

This clone was observed a handful of times. The chain has TRBV7-2 and TRBJ1-2; tentative D call: TRBD1 (5 bases). Deletions cut 7 bases from V and 4 bases from J, with 19 bases between. Germline CDR1 is SGHTA and CDR2 is FQGNSA. This CDR3 is 15 amino acids long. CDR3 residues: CASTPALLGVYGYTF. DNA for the CDR3: TGTGCCAGCACCCCGGCCCTGTTGGGGGTCTATGGCTACACCTTC.

This chain joins TRBV7-9 and TRBJ2-2; 9 bases are shared with TRBD1. The CDR3 has 15 residues. After removal of 3 bases from V and 4 bases from J, the junction contained 3 bases not matched to a gene. Germline lookup yields CDR1 SEHNR and CDR2 FQNEAQ (reference sequence). The CDR3 DNA is TGTGCCAGCAGCTTGACAGGGGGGAGCACCGGGGAGCTGTTTTTT. Its translation is CASSLTGGSTGELFF.

CDR3 DNA sequence: TGTGCCAGCAGCAAACTAGCGGGAGGGACAGATACGCAGTATTTT. This codes for CASSKLAGGTDTQYF. V usage is TRBV11-2 and J usage is TRBJ2-3; 13 nucleotides match TRBD2. This CDR3 region has 15 residues. Germline CDR1 is SGHAT and CDR2 is FQNNGV. The junction had 2 bases not matched to a gene; V was cut back by 5 bases and J by 3 bases. Looking up the rest from reference TRBV11-2 and TRBJ2-3 gives the full variable domain: EAGVAQSPRYKIIEKRQSVAFWCNPISGHATLYWYQQILGQGPKLLIQFQNNGVVDDSQLPKDRFSAERLKGVDSTLKIQPAKLEDSAVYLCASSKLAGGTDTQYFGPGTRLTVL.

The chain combines TRBV7-3 with TRBJ2-5, with a weak D call TRBD1 (5 bases). Trimming removed 5 bases at V and 4 bases at J, with 11 bases between. The CDR3 extends over 13 amino acids. Germline V gene sequence: CDR1 SGHTA, CDR2 FQGTGA. The CDR3 here is CASSPLGAETQYF. The CDR3 region has the DNA TGTGCCAGCAGCCCCCTTGGGGCAGAGACCCAGTACTTC. The whole variable domain, remainder taken from reference TRBV7-3 and TRBJ2-5, is GAGVSQTPSNKVTEKGKYVELRCDPISGHTALYWYRQSLGQGPEFLIYFQGTGAADDSGLPNDRFFAVRPEGSVSTLKIQRTERGDSAVYLCASSPLGAETQYFGPGTRLLVL.

V is TRBV25-1 and J is TRBJ1-4; unclear D gene. Germline CDR1 reads MGHDK; CDR2 reads SYGVNS. V was pared by 4 bases and J by 6 bases, with 12 bases between. This CDR3 spans 14 amino acids. The CDR3 spells CASSGGPRDEKLFF. As DNA, the CDR3 is TGTGCCAGCAGTGGTGGACCTAGGGATGAAAAACTGTTTTTT. Complete variable domain (other parts from reference TRBV25-1 and TRBJ1-4): EADIYQTPRYLVIGTGKKITLECSQTMGHDKMYWYQQDPGMELHLIHYSYGVNSTEKGDLSSESTVSRIRTEHFPLTLESARPSHTSQYLCASSGGPRDEKLFFGSGTQLSVL.

This clone appeared once. Other nucleotide sequences in the sample specify the same CDR3. This sequence joins TRBV5-1 and TRBJ2-7, with 7 bases lining up with TRBD1. The germline gives CDR1 SGHRS, CDR2 YFSETQ. The CDR3 contains 14 residues. The V segment lost 3 bases and the J segment 2 bases; nucleotides outside the gene matches: 5. The CDR3 nucleotides are TGCGCCAGCAGCTCCAGACAGGGTGCCTACGAGCAGTACTTC. It is translated as CASSSRQGAYEQYF.

The table lists this clone with a count of one. V and J are TRBV27 and TRBJ1-1; D is uncertain. Trimming pared 4 bases from V and 1 base from J, leaving 10 bases between. The length of the CDR3 is 14 residues. Germline lookup yields CDR1 MNHEY and CDR2 SMNVEV (reference sequence). The CDR3 DNA reads TGTGCCAGCAGTTACGGGGTGTGGAACACTGAAGCTTTCTTT. Translated: CASSYGVWNTEAFF.

The chain has TRBV7-3 and TRBJ1-1; possibly TRBD1 for D (6 bases). The germline CDR1 and CDR2 sequences are SGHTA and FQGTGA. The V end lost 6 bases, the J end lost 0 bases, and 11 bases lay between the germline ends. This CDR3 has 14 amino acids. The CDR3: CASSKGQMNTEAFF. DNA of the CDR3: TGTGCCAGCAGTAAGGGACAAATGAACACTGAAGCTTTCTTT.

Comments on this clone: This sample also contains other DNA sequences that code for the same CDR3. The chain uses TRBV7-2 and TRBJ1-1, with D tentatively TRBD1 (5 bases). Trimming shortened V by 5 bases and J by 0 bases, and 10 bases separated the two germline ends. The CDR3 runs 14 residues. Germline V gene sequence: CDR1 SGHTA, CDR2 FQGNSA. CDR3 residues: CASSPGTLNTEAFF. The CDR3 DNA reads as TGTGCCAGCAGCCCTGGGACTTTGAACACTGAAGCTTTCTTT.

The chain employs TRBV5-5 and TRBJ1-1, with a weak D call TRBD1 (5 bases). The CDR3 has 14 amino acids. V lost 8 bases and J lost 3, with 17 bases in between. Germline-derived CDR1 and CDR2 are SGHKS and YYEKEE (reference sequence). Here the CDR3 DNA reads TGTGCCAGTCAGCCGGGACCCAAGGACACTGAAGCTTTCTTT. Its translation: CASQPGPKDTEAFF.

The chain is built from TRBV6-1 and TRBJ2-1; 7 bases line up with TRBD1. The germline V gene encodes CDR1 MNHNS and CDR2 SASEGT. Germline trimming cut 6 bases from V and 0 bases from J; bases unmatched to any gene: 5. The CDR3 runs 15 residues. The CDR3 DNA sequence: TGTGCCAGCAGCGGACAGGCCAGCTCCTACAATGAGCAGTTCTTC. It translates to CASSGQASSYNEQFF.

The V call is TRBV5-6, the J call TRBJ2-5, with 8 positions matching TRBD2. Germline V lookup: CDR1 SGHDT, CDR2 YYEEEE. The CDR3 has 15 residues. V lost 1 base and J lost 5; bases outside the gene matches: 7. DNA for the CDR3: TGTGCCAGCAGCTTGCCAGCGGGAGAGGTGGAGACCCAGTACTTC. Translated, it gives CASSLPAGEVETQYF.

For this clone: Other DNA sequences in this specimen translate into the identical CDR3. V usage is TRBV5-1 and J usage is TRBJ1-4; D remains ambiguous. This CDR3 has 13 amino acids. Germline CDR1 and CDR2: SGHRS and YFSETQ. V was trimmed by 5 bases and J by 0 bases, leaving 5 bases between them. CDR3 nucleotide sequence: TGCGCCAGCAGGGGCGCAACTAATGAAAAACTGTTTTTT. Its translation: CASRGATNEKLFF.

The rearrangement links TRBV11-1 to TRBJ1-1; 8 bases agree with TRBD1. CDR1 and CDR2 from the germline V gene are SGHAT and FQDESV (reference sequence). The junction had 8 bases not matched to a gene; V was cut back by 5 bases and J by 3 bases. CDR3 size: 15 residues. The CDR3: CASSLDRGLDTEAFF. CDR3 coding DNA: TGTGCCAGCAGCCTCGACAGGGGATTAGACACTGAAGCTTTCTTT.

The V call is TRBV29-1, the J call TRBJ1-2; 11 nucleotides line up with TRBD1. Germline V gene sequence: CDR1 SQVTM, CDR2 ANQGSEA. The CDR3 totals 13 residues. The V and J ends lost 5 bases and 3 bases, in that order; junction bases with no gene match: 2. CDR3 protein: CSVWTGGDYGYTF. CDR3 coding DNA: TGCAGCGTTTGGACAGGGGGCGACTATGGCTACACCTTC.

Points on this clone: The same CDR3 also results from other DNA sequences found in this sample. The chain couples TRBV5-1 to TRBJ2-7, with D uncertain. The germline V and J ends were trimmed by 3 bases and 4 bases, with 8 bases remaining between them. The germline CDR1 and CDR2 sequences are SGHRS and YFSETQ. The CDR3 contains 12 residues. DNA for the CDR3: TGCGCCAGCAGCTGGGGATCTTACGAGCAGTACTTC. Its translation is CASSWGSYEQYF.

A note on this clone: This sample also contains other DNA sequences that code for the same CDR3. V and J are TRBV5-1 and TRBJ1-4; D may be TRBD1 (6 bases). Germline assignment: CDR1 SGHRS and CDR2 YFSETQ. The V and J ends lost 4 bases and 5 bases respectively, with 9 bases between them. The CDR3 runs to 13 residues. The DNA of the CDR3 is TGCGCCAGCAGCCAGGGGCCGAATGAAAAACTGTTTTTT. Translating it yields CASSQGPNEKLFF.

Only a few counts were recorded for this clone. This CDR3 is also generated by other DNA sequences in the sample. V gene TRBV7-2 combines with J gene TRBJ1-1; perhaps TRBD1 as D (6 bases). This CDR3 is 13 amino acids long. The germline gives CDR1 SGHTA, CDR2 FQGNSA. V dropped 5 bases and J dropped 1 base, with 8 bases sitting between them. As DNA, the CDR3 is TGTGCCAGCAGCCTGGGACAGAACACTGAAGCTTTCTTT. Protein sequence: CASSLGQNTEAFF.

A note on this clone: This same CDR3 is encoded by further DNA sequences in the sample. The chain combines TRBV6-6 with TRBJ2-7, with TRBD1 matching 7 bases. V lost 0 bases to trimming and J lost 3 bases; unmatched junction nucleotides: 2. CDR3 length: 14 residues. Germline V gives CDR1 MNHNY, CDR2 SVGAGI (reference sequence). The CDR3 DNA follows: TGTGCCAGCAGTTACTCGACAGGGCTCTACGAGCAGTACTTC. Translation: CASSYSTGLYEQYF.

The V call is TRBV5-1, the J call TRBJ2-5, with D maybe TRBD1 (6 bases). Per the germline V gene, CDR1 is SGHRS and CDR2 is YFSETQ. Trimming removed 2 bases at V and 7 bases at J, with 12 bases between. The CDR3 extends over 13 amino acids. This CDR3 is CASSFRGGRTQYF. As DNA, the CDR3 is TGCGCCAGCAGCTTCAGAGGGGGTAGGACCCAGTACTTC. Combining the CDR3 with reference TRBV5-1 and TRBJ2-5 gives the whole variable domain KAGVTQTPRYLIKTRGQQVTLSCSPISGHRSVSWYQQTPGQGLQFLFEYFSETQRNKGNFPGRFSGRQFSNSRSEMNVSTLELGDSALYLCASSFRGGRTQYFGPGTRLLVL.

V and J are TRBV6-6 and TRBJ2-7, with a possible D match to TRBD1 (5 bases). This CDR3 has 13 amino acids. Trimming took 4 bases from V and 3 from J, leaving 10 bases between them. From germline, CDR1 is MNHNY and CDR2 SVGAGI (reference sequence). For the CDR3, the DNA is TGTGCCAGCAGTTCCATAACAGGCTACGAGCAGTACTTC. It codes for CASSSITGYEQYF.

The CDR3 DNA reads TGTGCCAGTAGTCCAAGACGGAACCAAGAGACCCAGTACTTC. Its translation is CASSPRRNQETQYF. The chain joins TRBV19 to TRBJ2-5; no clear D. Germline CDR1 reads LNHDA; CDR2 reads SQIVND (reference sequence). Between the trimmed V and J ends, which lost 5 bases and 0 bases, there was a span of 10 bases. The CDR3 contains 14 residues. Full variable domain (rest looked up from reference TRBV19 and TRBJ2-5): DGGITQSPKYLFRKEGQNVTLSCEQNLNHDAMYWYRQDPGQGLRLIYYSQIVNDFQKGDIAEGYSVSREKKESFPLTVTSAQKNPTAFYLCASSPRRNQETQYFGPGTRLLVL.

The chain is built from TRBV28 and TRBJ1-2, with no clear D. The CDR3 extends over 12 amino acids. Per the germline V gene, CDR1 is MDHEN and CDR2 is SYDVKM. The V gene lost 3 bases and the J gene lost 3 bases, with 5 bases spanning the gap. The CDR3 DNA reads as TGTGCCAGCAGTTTTTCCTACTATGGCTACACCTTC. It specifies CASSFSYYGYTF.

The chain couples TRBV19 to TRBJ1-1, with a possible D match to TRBD1 (5 bases). The V gene's germline CDR1 is LNHDA and CDR2 SQIVND (reference sequence). Trimming took 10 bases from V and 0 from J, leaving 12 bases between them. This CDR3 has 13 amino acids. This CDR3 reads CATRQSMNTEAFF. CDR3 bases: TGTGCCACCCGACAGTCCATGAACACTGAAGCTTTCTTT.